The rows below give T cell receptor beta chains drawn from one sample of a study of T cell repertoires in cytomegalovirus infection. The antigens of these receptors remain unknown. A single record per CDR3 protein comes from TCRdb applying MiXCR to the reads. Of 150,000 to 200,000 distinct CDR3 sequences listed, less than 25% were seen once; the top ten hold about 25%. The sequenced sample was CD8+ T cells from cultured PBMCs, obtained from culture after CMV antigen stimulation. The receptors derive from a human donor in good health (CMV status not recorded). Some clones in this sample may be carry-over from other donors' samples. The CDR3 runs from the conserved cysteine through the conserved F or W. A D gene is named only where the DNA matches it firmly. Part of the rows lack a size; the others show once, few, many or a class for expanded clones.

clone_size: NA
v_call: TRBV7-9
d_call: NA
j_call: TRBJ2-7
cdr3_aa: CASSLTRQPRSEQYF
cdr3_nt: TGTGCCAGCAGCTTAACCCGACAGCCAAGGTCCGAGCAGTACTTC

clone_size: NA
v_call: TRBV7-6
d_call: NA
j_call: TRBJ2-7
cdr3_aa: CASSLSPAGGEEQYF
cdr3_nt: TGTGCCAGCAGCTTATCCCCAGCAGGGGGGGAAGAGCAGTACTTC

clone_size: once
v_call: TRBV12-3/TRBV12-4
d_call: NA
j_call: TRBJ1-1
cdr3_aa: CASDGQGGDDEAFF
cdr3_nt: TGTGCCAGCGACGGCCAAGGGGGGGATGATGAAGCTTTCTTT

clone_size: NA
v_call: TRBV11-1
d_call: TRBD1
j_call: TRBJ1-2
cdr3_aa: CASSLWDSYGYTF
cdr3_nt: TGTGCCAGCAGCTTATGGGACAGCTATGGCTACACCTTC

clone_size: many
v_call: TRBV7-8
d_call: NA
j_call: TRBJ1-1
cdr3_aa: CASSLIGHTEAFF
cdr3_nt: TGTGCCAGCAGCTTAATAGGGCACACTGAAGCTTTCTTT

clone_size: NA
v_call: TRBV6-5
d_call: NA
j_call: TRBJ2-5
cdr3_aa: CASSSYGWETQYF
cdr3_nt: TGTGCCAGCAGTTCCTATGGGTGGGAGACCCAGTACTTC

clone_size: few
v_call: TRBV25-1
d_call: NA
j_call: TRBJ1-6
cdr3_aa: CASSDPYSPLHF
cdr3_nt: TGTGCCAGCAGTGACCCTTATTCACCCCTCCACTTT

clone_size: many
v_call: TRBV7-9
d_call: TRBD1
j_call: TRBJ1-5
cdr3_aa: CASSLLPGQGPNQPQHF
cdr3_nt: TGTGCCAGCAGCTTGCTCCCGGGACAGGGTCCCAATCAGCCCCAGCATTTT

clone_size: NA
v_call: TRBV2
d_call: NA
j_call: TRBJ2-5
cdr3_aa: CASKVRETQYF
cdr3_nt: TGTGCCAGCAAGGTTCGAGAGACCCAGTACTTC

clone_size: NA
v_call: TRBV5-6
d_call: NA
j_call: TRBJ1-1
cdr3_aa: CASSLWNTEAFF
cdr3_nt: TGTGCCAGCAGCTTGTGGAACACTGAAGCTTTCTTT

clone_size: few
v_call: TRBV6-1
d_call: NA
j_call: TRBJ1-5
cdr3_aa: CASSRSWGQPQHF
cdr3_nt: TGTGCCAGCAGTCGAAGCTGGGGTCAGCCCCAGCATTTT

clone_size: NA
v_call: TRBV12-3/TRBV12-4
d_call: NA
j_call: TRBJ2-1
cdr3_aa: CASSLKGLRYNEQFF
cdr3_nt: TGTGCCAGCAGTTTAAAGGGACTCCGTTACAATGAGCAGTTCTTC

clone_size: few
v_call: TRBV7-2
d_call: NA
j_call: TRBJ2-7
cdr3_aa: CASSLKFLAGEQYF
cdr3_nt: TGTGCCAGCAGCTTAAAGTTTTTGGCTGGTGAGCAGTACTTC

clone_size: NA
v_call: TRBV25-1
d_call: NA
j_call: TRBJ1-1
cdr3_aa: CASSESLGQGFSNTEAFF
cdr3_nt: TGTGCCAGCAGTGAATCCCTCGGGCAGGGGTTTTCGAACACTGAAGCTTTCTTT

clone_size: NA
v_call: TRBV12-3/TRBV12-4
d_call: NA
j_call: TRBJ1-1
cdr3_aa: CASSLVVTEAFF
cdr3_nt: TGTGCCAGCAGTTTAGTCGTCACTGAAGCTTTCTTT

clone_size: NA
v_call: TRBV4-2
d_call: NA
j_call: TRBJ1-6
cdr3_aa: CASSQWGDFNSPLHF
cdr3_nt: TGTGCCAGCAGCCAATGGGGCGACTTTAATTCACCCCTCCACTTT

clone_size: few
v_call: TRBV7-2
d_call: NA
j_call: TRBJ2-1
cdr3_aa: CASSRKLVGNEQFF
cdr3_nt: TGTGCCAGCAGCCGGAAACTAGTTGGCAATGAGCAGTTCTTC

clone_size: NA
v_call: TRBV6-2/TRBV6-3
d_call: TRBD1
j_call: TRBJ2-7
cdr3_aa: CASTRDRAYEQYF
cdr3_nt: TGTGCCAGCACCCGGGACAGGGCCTACGAGCAGTACTTC

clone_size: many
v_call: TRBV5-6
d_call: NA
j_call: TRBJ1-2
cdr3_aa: CASTFTGNYGYTF
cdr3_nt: TGTGCCAGCACATTCACAGGGAACTATGGCTACACCTTC

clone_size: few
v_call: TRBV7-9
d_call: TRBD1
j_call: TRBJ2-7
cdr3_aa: CASSSPGQAHEQYF
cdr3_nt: TGTGCCAGCAGCTCCCCGGGACAGGCCCACGAGCAGTACTTC

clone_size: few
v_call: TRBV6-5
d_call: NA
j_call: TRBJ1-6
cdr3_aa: CASSFTGSNSYNSPLHF
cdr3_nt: TGTGCCAGCAGTTTCACCGGGTCCAACTCCTATAATTCACCCCTCCACTTT

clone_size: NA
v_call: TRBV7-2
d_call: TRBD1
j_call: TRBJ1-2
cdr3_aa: CASSLARDRGDYGYTF
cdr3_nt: TGTGCCAGCAGCTTAGCTAGGGACAGGGGGGACTATGGCTACACCTTC

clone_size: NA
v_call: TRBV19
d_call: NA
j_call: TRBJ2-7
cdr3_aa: CASSTLQGNEQYF
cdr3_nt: TGTGCCAGTAGTACATTACAGGGAAACGAGCAGTACTTC

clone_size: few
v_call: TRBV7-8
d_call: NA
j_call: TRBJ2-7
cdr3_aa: CATDPTGTYEQYF
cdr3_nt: TGTGCCACGGACCCCACGGGAACCTACGAGCAGTACTTC

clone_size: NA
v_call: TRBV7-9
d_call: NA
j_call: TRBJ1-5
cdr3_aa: CASSSGHPGQPQHF
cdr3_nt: TGTGCCAGCAGCTCGGGACACCCAGGACAGCCCCAGCATTTT

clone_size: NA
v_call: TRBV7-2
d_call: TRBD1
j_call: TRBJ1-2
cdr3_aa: CASLAGTAVGIWDGYTF
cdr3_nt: TGTGCCAGTCTGGCGGGGACAGCTGTCGGAATATGGGATGGCTACACCTTC

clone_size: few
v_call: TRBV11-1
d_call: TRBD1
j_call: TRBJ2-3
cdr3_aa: CASSLRGQGGGTDTQYF
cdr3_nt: TGTGCCAGCAGCTTAAGAGGACAGGGTGGAGGAACAGATACGCAGTATTTT